This T cell receptor beta chain was sequenced during a study of CD8+ T cells in alopecia areata. Overall study results and limits: Expanded CD8+ clones among the top 100, and scalp clonality, were significantly decreased by tofacitinib.

Treatment in this sample: oral pan-JAK inhibitor, 5-10 mg twice daily. Isolation of CD4+ and CD8+ T cells from PBMCs was achieved by sorting. The V gene end was trimmed by 1 base and the J gene end by 8 bases; junction bases not matched to a gene: 4. Germline-derived CDR1 and CDR2 are MGHRA and YSYEKL. The CDR3 is 15 amino acids. Sequencing templates came from extracted RNA that was reverse transcribed into cDNA. Sequencing was performed with immunoSEQ multiplex PCR; in TCRdb, only in-frame clones are kept and a portion is missing. The sample shows 85,000 to 110,000 clones, over 75% of them seen only once. Concerning this clone: Its antigen remains unidentified.

Material: CD8+ T cells sorted from blood, obtained at approximately week 30, from a patient treated with tofacitinib. This rearrangement joins TRBV4-1 to TRBJ2-2; 10 bases agree with TRBD1. This sequence originates from a human donor with alopecia areata. The DNA of the CDR3 is TGCGCCAGCAGCCAAGGGGGGACAGGGGCTGGGGAGCTGTTTTTT. Its protein product is CASSQGGTGAGELFF.